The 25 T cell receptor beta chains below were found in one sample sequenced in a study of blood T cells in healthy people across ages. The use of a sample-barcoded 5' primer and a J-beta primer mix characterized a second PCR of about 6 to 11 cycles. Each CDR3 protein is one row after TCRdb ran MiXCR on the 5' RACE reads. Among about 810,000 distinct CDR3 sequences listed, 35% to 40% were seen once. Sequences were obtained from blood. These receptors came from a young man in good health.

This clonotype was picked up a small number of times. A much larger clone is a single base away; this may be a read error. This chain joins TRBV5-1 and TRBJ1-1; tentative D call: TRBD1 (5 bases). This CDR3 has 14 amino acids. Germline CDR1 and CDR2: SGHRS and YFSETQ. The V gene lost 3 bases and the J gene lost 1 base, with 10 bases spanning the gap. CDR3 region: CASSSGPPNTEAFF. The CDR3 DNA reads TGCGCCAGCAGCTCGGGACCGCCGAACACTGAAGCTTTCTTT.

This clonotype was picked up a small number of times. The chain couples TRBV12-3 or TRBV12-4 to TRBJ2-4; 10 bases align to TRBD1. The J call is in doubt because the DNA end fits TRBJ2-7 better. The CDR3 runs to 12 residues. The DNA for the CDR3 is TGTGCCAGCGGGACAGGGGCGGTCGAGCAGTACTTC. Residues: CASGTGAVEQYF.

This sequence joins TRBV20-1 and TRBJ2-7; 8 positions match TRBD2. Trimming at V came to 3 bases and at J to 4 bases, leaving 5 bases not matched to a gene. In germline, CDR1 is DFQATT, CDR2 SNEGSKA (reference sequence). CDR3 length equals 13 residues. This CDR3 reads CSASSGGDYEQYF. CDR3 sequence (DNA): TGCAGTGCTAGCAGCGGGGGAGATTACGAGCAGTACTTC.

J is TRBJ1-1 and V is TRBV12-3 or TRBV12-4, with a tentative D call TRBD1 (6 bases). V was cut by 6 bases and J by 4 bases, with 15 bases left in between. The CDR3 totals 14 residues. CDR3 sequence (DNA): TGTGCCAGCAGGCTACAGGGTGGGGGCACTGAAGCTTTCTTT. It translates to CASRLQGGGTEAFF.

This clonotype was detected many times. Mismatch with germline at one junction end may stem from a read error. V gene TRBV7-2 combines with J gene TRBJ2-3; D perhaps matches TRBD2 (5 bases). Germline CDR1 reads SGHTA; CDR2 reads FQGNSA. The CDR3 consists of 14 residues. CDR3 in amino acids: CASSLGLSTDTQYF. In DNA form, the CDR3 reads TGTGCCAGCAGTTTAGGACTGAGCACAGATACGCAGTATTTT.

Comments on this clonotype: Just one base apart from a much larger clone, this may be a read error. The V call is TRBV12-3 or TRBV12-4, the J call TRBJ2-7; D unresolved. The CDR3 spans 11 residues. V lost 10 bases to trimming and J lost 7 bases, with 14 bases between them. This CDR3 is CATRNDGEQYF. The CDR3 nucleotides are TGTGCCACCCGAAACGACGGGGAGCAGTACTTC.

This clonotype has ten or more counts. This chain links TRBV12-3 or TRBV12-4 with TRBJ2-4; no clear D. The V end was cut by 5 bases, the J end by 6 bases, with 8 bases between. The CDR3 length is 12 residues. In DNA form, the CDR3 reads TGTGCCAGCAGTCGTGACACAAACATTCAGTACTTC. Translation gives CASSRDTNIQYF.

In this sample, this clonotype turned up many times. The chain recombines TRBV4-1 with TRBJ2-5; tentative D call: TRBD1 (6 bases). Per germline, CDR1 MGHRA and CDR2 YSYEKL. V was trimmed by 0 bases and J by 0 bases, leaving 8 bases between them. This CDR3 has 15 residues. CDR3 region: CASSQDGQYQETQYF. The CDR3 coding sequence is TGCGCCAGCAGCCAAGATGGACAGTACCAAGAGACCCAGTACTTC.

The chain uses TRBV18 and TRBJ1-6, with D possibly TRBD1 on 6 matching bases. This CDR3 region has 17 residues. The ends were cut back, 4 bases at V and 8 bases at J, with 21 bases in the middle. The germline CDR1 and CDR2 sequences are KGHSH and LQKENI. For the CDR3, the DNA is TGTGCCAGCTCACGAAAGGATCAGGGGTCTATTTATTCACCCCTCCACTTT. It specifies CASSRKDQGSIYSPLHF.

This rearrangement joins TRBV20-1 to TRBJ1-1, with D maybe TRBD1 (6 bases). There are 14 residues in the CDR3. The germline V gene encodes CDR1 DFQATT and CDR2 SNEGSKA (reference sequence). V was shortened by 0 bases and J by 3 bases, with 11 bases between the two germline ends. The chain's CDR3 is CSARDFRGDTEAFF. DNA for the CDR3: TGCAGTGCTAGAGATTTCAGGGGCGACACTGAAGCTTTCTTT.

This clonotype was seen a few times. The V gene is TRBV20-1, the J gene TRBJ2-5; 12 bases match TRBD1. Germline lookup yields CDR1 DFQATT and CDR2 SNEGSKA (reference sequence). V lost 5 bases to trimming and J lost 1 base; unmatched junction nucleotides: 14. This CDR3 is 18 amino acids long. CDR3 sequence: CSAYTPHGTGGLQETQYF. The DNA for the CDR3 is TGCAGTGCTTACACGCCCCACGGGACAGGGGGCCTCCAAGAGACCCAGTACTTC.

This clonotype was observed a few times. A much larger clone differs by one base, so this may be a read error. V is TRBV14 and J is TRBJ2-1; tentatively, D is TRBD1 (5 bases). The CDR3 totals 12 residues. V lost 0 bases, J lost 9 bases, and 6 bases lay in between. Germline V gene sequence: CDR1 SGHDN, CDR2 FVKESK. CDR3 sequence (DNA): TGTGCCAGCAGCCAAGAAGGGGCTGAGCAGTTCTTC. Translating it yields CASSQEGAEQFF.

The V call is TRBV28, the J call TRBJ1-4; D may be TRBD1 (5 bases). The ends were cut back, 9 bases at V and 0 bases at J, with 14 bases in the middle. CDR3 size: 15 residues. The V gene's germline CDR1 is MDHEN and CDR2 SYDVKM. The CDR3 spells CASTKRTTTNEKLFF. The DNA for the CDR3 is TGTGCCAGTACCAAACGGACAACAACTAATGAAAAACTGTTTTTT. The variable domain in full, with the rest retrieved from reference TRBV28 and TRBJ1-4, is DVKVTQSSRYLVKRTGEKVFLECVQDMDHENMFWYRQDPGLGLRLIYFSYDVKMKEKGDIPEGYSVSREKKERFSLILESASTNQTSMYLCASTKRTTTNEKLFFGSGTQLSVL.

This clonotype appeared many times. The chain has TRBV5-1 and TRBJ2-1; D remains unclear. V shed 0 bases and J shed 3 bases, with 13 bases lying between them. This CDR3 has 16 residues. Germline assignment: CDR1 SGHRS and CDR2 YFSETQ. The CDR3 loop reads CASSLELSWNYNEQFF. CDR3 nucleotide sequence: TGCGCCAGCAGCTTGGAGCTTAGCTGGAACTACAATGAGCAGTTCTTC.

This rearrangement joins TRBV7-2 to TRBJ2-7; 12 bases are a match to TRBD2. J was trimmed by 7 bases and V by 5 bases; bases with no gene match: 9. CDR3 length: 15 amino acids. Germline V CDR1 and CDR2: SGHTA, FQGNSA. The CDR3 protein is CASSQILAGGKEQYF. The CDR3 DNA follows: TGTGCCAGCAGCCAGATTCTAGCGGGGGGGAAGGAGCAGTACTTC.

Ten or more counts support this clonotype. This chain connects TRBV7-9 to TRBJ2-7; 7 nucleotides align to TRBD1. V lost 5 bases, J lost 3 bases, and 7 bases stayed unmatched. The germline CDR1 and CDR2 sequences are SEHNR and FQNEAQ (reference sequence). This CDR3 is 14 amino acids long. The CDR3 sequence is CASSPFYRGYEQYF. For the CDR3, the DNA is TGTGCCAGCAGCCCCTTCTACAGGGGCTACGAGCAGTACTTC.

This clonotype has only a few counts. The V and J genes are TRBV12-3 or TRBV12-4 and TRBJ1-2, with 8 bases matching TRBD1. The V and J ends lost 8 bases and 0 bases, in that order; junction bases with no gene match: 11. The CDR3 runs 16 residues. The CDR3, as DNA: TGTGCCAGCCGAAACCCAGGGGGCCGAACTAACTATGGCTACACCTTC. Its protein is CASRNPGGRTNYGYTF.

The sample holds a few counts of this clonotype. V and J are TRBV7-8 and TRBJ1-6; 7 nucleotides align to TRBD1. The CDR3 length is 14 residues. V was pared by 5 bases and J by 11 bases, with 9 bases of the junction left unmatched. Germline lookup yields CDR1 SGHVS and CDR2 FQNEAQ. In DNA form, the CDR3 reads TGTGCCAGCAGCGTACAGGGGTATATACCACCCCTCCACTTT. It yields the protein CASSVQGYIPPLHF.

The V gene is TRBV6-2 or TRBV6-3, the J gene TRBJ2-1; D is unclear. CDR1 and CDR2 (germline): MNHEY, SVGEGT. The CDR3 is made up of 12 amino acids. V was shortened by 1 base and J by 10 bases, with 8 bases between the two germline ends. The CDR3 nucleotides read TGTGCCAGCAGTTACTACGCCAACGAGCAGTTCTTC. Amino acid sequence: CASSYYANEQFF.

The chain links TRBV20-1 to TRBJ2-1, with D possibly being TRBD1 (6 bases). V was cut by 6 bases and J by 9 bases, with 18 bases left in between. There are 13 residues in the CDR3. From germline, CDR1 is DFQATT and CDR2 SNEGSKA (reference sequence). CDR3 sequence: CSALALQGGEQFF. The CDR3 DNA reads TGCAGTGCCTTAGCCCTACAGGGCGGTGAGCAGTTCTTC.

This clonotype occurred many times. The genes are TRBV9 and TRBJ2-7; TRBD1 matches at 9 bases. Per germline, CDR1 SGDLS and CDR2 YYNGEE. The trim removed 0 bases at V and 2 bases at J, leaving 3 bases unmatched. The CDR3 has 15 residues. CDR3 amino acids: CASSVGGTGTYEQYF. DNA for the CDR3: TGTGCCAGCAGCGTAGGTGGGACAGGGACCTACGAGCAGTACTTC.

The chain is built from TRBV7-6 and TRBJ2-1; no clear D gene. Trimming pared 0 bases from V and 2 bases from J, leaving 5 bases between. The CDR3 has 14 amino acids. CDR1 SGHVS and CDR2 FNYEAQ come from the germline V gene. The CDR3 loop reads CASSLASTYNEQFF. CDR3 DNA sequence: TGTGCCAGCAGCTTAGCTAGCACCTACAATGAGCAGTTCTTC.

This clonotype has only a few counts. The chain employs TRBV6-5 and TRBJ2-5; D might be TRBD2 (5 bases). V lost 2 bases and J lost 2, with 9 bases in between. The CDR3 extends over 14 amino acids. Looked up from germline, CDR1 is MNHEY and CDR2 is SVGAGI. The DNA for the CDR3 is TGTGCCAGCAGTTACGGGAGAGGGCAAGAGACCCAGTACTTC. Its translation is CASSYGRGQETQYF.

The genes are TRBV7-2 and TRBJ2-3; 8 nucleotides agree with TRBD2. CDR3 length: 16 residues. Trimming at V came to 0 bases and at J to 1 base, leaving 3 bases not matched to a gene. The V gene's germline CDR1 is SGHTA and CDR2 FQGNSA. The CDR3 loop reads CASSLAVSGGTDTQYF. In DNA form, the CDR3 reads TGTGCCAGCAGCTTAGCGGTTAGCGGGGGCACAGATACGCAGTATTTT.

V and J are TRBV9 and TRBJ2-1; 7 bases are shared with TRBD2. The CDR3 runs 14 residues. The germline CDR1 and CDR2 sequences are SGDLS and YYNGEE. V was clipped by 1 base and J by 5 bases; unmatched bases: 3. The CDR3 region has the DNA TGTGCCAGCAGCGTATTGGGAGGGGACAATGAGCAGTTCTTC. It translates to CASSVLGGDNEQFF. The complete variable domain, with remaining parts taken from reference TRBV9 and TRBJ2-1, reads DSGVTQTPKHLITATGQRVTLRCSPRSGDLSVYWYQQSLDQGLQFLIQYYNGEERAKGNILERFSAQQFPDLHSELNLSSLELGDSALYFCASSVLGGDNEQFFGPGTRLTVL.